This entry is about one T cell receptor (beta chain). This sample was included in a study of blood T cell repertoires in COVID-19. Study at large: The United States, Italy and Spain provided the acute and convalescent COVID-19 samples. PBMCs, B-cell-depleted T cells, or T cells were the source of the cDNA or gDNA that made up the material.

V trimming: 2 bases; J trimming: 0 bases; junction bases outside the gene matches: 7. The CDR3 has 17 residues. Germline CDR1 and CDR2: SGHDT and YYEEEE. As handled by the study authors: It was from reference gene primer amplification that nucleated cell counts were estimated. The method was immunoSEQ multiplex PCR; TCRdb's version includes in-frame clones alone and lacks a portion of them. V, J and clone size reflect that table, while D and trimming were determined from the DNA. The sample lists roughly 20,000 clones, roughly 90% occurring once. The sample consisted of peripheral blood. The chain joins TRBV5-6 to TRBJ2-2, with TRBD1 identical over 7 bases. The sequence was collected from a man between 70 and 80 years old with active COVID-19. The CDR3, as DNA: TGTGCCAGCAGCTTATCCCGAGGGGGCGCGAACACCGGGGAGCTGTTTTTT. As protein: CASSLSRGGANTGELFF.